The 21 T cell receptor beta chains in this list originate from one sample, sequenced in a study of blood T cells in healthy people across ages. Alongside a J-beta primer mix, a sample-barcoded 5' primer served in a second PCR lasting about 7 to 11 cycles. One entry per CDR3 protein, called by TCRdb with MiXCR from the 5' RACE reads. The table has around 900,000 distinct CDR3 sequences, about 51% seen once. Input material: blood. All receptors come from a woman aged 55-69 years in good health.

The chain recombines TRBV20-1 with TRBJ2-3, with D unclear. V was trimmed by 0 bases and J by 4 bases, leaving 17 bases between them. The CDR3 loop spans 16 amino acids. Looked up from germline, CDR1 is DFQATT and CDR2 is SNEGSKA (reference sequence). The CDR3 spells CSARDLLGYDADTQYF. The CDR3 coding sequence is TGCAGTGCTAGAGATCTTTTGGGGTACGACGCAGATACGCAGTATTTT.

This rearrangement joins TRBV12-3 or TRBV12-4 to TRBJ2-6, with 11 bases identical to TRBD1. Trimming cost V 4 bases and J 4 bases; bases outside gene matches: 6. This CDR3 contains 17 residues. The CDR3 coding sequence is TGTGCCAGCAGTTGGACAGGGGGCGCGTCCGGGGCCAACGTCCTGACTTTC. Its translation: CASSWTGGASGANVLTF.

This clonotype was counted a few times. The V and J genes are TRBV20-1 and TRBJ2-7; 7 nucleotides line up with TRBD1. The ends lost 0 bases at V and 4 bases at J; junction bases unmatched: 9. This CDR3 is built from 15 residues. CDR1 and CDR2 from the germline V gene are DFQATT and SNEGSKA (reference sequence). The CDR3 bases are TGCAGTGCTAGAGATGAGGGGGCGCGATGGTACGAGCAGTACTTC. This translates into CSARDEGARWYEQYF.

This clonotype was observed a few times. This sequence joins TRBV15 and TRBJ1-1; unclear D gene. V was trimmed by 2 bases and J by 1 base, leaving 14 bases between them. This CDR3 has 16 amino acids. Germline lookup yields CDR1 LNHNV and CDR2 YYDKDF (reference sequence). The CDR3 loop is CATSRSRPRANTEAFF. CDR3 bases: TGTGCCACCAGCAGATCAAGGCCACGAGCGAACACTGAAGCTTTCTTT.

This clonotype was counted a few times. V is TRBV20-1 and J is TRBJ2-7, with D maybe TRBD1 (6 bases). The CDR3 length is 15 residues. The germline CDR1 and CDR2 sequences are DFQATT and SNEGSKA (reference sequence). The germline V and J ends were trimmed by 3 bases and 2 bases, with 17 bases remaining between them. The CDR3 here is CSASDRQGLPYEQYF. CDR3 DNA: TGCAGTGCTAGTGATAGGCAGGGGTTACCCTACGAGCAGTACTTC.

The gene calls are TRBV7-2 and TRBJ2-1; unclear D gene. V lost 5 bases, J lost 4 bases, and 15 bases lay in between. CDR3 size: 15 residues. Germline V lookup: CDR1 SGHTA, CDR2 FQGNSA. CDR3 nucleotides: TGTGCCAGCAGCCGTACTGCGTCCGGGTACAATGAGCAGTTCTTC. Its translation is CASSRTASGYNEQFF.

In DNA form, the CDR3 reads TGTGCCAGCAGCCGACTAGCGGGAGGGGGGTACTTC. Amino acid sequence: CASSRLAGGGYF. The V gene is TRBV7-9, the J gene TRBJ2-7, with 14 bases that match TRBD2. The CDR3 extends over 12 amino acids. The germline CDR1 and CDR2 sequences are SEHNR and FQNEAQ (reference sequence). V lost 5 bases to trimming and J lost 12 bases; unmatched junction nucleotides: 3.

The chain joins TRBV4-1 to TRBJ2-5; weak D call: TRBD1 (6 bases). Germline V gives CDR1 MGHRA, CDR2 YSYEKL. V shed 5 bases and J shed 2 bases, with 18 bases lying between them. This CDR3 has 16 amino acids. The CDR3 DNA reads as TGCGCCAGCAGCAATTCGCAAGGACAGCTTCAAGAGACCCAGTACTTC. Translation: CASSNSQGQLQETQYF.

The chain links TRBV11-2 to TRBJ2-7, with D tentatively TRBD1 (6 bases). V lost 5 bases and J lost 5, with 13 bases in between. The CDR3 is 13 amino acids. Germline assignment: CDR1 SGHAT and CDR2 FQNNGV. CDR3 amino acids: CASSAQGWHEQYF. The CDR3 nucleotides read TGTGCCAGCAGCGCACAGGGTTGGCACGAGCAGTACTTC.

The V gene is TRBV20-1, the J gene TRBJ2-1; 8 positions agree with TRBD2. CDR3 length equals 14 residues. From germline, CDR1 is DFQATT and CDR2 SNEGSKA (reference sequence). With V trimmed by 0 bases and J by 6 bases, 4 bases remained unmatched. Here the CDR3 DNA reads TGCAGTGCTAGAGAAGGGACTAGACCCAATGAGCAGTTCTTC. It encodes CSAREGTRPNEQFF.

The CDR3 spells CASSYSGAGGPVLYNEQFF. The CDR3, as DNA: TGTGCCAGCAGTTACTCGGGGGCGGGAGGGCCGGTGTTGTACAATGAGCAGTTCTTC. The chain recombines TRBV6-5 with TRBJ2-1; 9 nucleotides align to TRBD2. Germline CDR1 and CDR2: MNHEY and SVGAGI. V lost 0 bases, J lost 4 bases, and 13 bases stayed unmatched. The CDR3 is 19 residues long.

This chain links TRBV20-1 with TRBJ2-1; D is undetermined. Trimming shortened V by 4 bases and J by 8 bases, and 9 bases separated the two germline ends. In germline, CDR1 is DFQATT, CDR2 SNEGSKA (reference sequence). The CDR3 covers 11 residues. The CDR3 sequence is CSAIPNYEQFF. In DNA form, the CDR3 reads TGCAGTGCTATCCCCAACTATGAGCAGTTCTTC.

V is TRBV3-1 and J is TRBJ1-5; D not resolved. Trimming cost V 1 base and J 4 bases, with 17 bases left between them. Germline V gives CDR1 LGHDT, CDR2 YNNKEL (reference sequence). This CDR3 contains 17 residues. The CDR3 is CASSQGSPGLPNQPQHF. CDR3 coding DNA: TGTGCCAGCAGCCAAGGATCCCCAGGATTGCCAAATCAGCCCCAGCATTTT.

This clonotype was counted only a few times. This rearrangement joins TRBV28 to TRBJ2-7; no clear D gene. CDR1 is MDHEN and CDR2 is SYDVKM in the germline V gene. This CDR3 region has 14 residues. Deletions cut 5 bases from V and 2 bases from J, with 13 bases between. In nucleotides, the CDR3 is TGTGCCAGCAGTCCTTTCAGGAGTACCTACGAGCAGTACTTC. This codes for CASSPFRSTYEQYF.

V is TRBV29-1 and J is TRBJ1-5, with D maybe TRBD1 (5 bases). The CDR3 sequence is 13 residues long. Germline lookup yields CDR1 SQVTM and CDR2 ANQGSEA. V was trimmed by 4 bases and J by 0 bases, leaving 7 bases between them. For the CDR3, the DNA is TGCAGCGTTGTAGGGGATAGCAATCAGCCCCAGCATTTT. Translation: CSVVGDSNQPQHF.

The chain uses TRBV7-6 and TRBJ2-2; D is unclear. Germline assignment: CDR1 SGHVS and CDR2 FNYEAQ. V was cut by 2 bases and J by 6 bases, with 7 bases left in between. This CDR3 has 13 residues. As DNA, the CDR3 is TGTGCCAGCAGCTTATTGGGTCCCGGGGAGCTGTTTTTT. Translation: CASSLLGPGELFF.

The chain recombines TRBV20-1 with TRBJ2-1, with 14 bases identical to TRBD2. The CDR3 consists of 15 residues. Germline assignment: CDR1 DFQATT and CDR2 SNEGSKA (reference sequence). J lost 4 bases, V lost 5 bases, and 4 bases had no gene match. The CDR3 here is CSALRLAGGYNEQFF. Here the CDR3 DNA reads TGCAGTGCTTTACGACTAGCGGGAGGGTACAATGAGCAGTTCTTC.

Worth noting for this clonotype: The junction differs from germline at one of its ends, possibly a read error. The V and J genes are TRBV2 and TRBJ2-3; 10 bases agree with TRBD2. The CDR3 contains 16 residues. Looked up from germline, CDR1 is SNHLY and CDR2 is FYNNEI. CDR3 bases: TGTGCCAGCAGCTACCCAAGCGGGAGGGTAGGAGATATGCAGTATTTT. Encoded protein: CASSYPSGRVGDMQYF.

The chain combines TRBV28 with TRBJ2-5, with TRBD2 identical over 8 bases. Germline CDR1 reads MDHEN; CDR2 reads SYDVKM. This CDR3 region has 15 residues. Germline trimming cut 6 bases from V and 11 bases from J; bases unmatched to any gene: 17. CDR3: CASSAAGTRPNEQYF. In DNA, the CDR3 is TGTGCCAGCAGCGCTGCCGGGACTAGGCCAAATGAGCAGTACTTC.

The V gene is TRBV7-2, the J gene TRBJ1-6, with TRBD1 as a possible D gene (5 bases). The CDR3 extends over 13 amino acids. The V gene lost 1 base and the J gene lost 14 bases, with 12 bases spanning the gap. The germline V gene has CDR1 SGHTA and CDR2 FQGNSA. The CDR3 region is CASSLVPGESLHF. CDR3 nucleotide sequence: TGTGCCAGCAGCTTAGTCCCGGGGGAATCCCTCCACTTT.

The DNA for the CDR3 is TGTGCCAGCAGCCAGACGTCGACCCCCGGGTCTGAGCAGTTCTTC. This codes for CASSQTSTPGSEQFF. The chain joins TRBV7-3 to TRBJ2-1; D unresolved. Germline values: CDR1 SGHTA, CDR2 FQGTGA. The V end lost 5 bases, the J end lost 9 bases, and 20 bases lay between the germline ends. This CDR3 contains 15 residues.